The clone carrying this T cell receptor beta chain was counted at least ten times. The antigen remains undetermined. The entry originates in a study of blood T cells in healthy people across ages. Broader study findings: Roughly linearly, TCR beta diversity per million T cells fell as age increased. Without sorted subsets, naive and antigen-experienced compartments could not be conclusively compared.

The germline V and J ends were trimmed by 0 bases and 5 bases, with 12 bases remaining between them. The CDR3 contains 14 residues. From germline, CDR1 is SGHRS and CDR2 YFSETQ. Then a second PCR, running roughly 6 to 12 cycles, was carried out with a sample-barcoded 5' primer and a J-beta primer mix. TCRdb itself ran the 5' RACE reads through MiXCR, one entry per CDR3 protein. The repertoire holds approximately 680,000 distinct CDR3 sequences, with approximately 30% as singletons. The TCR comes from an elderly woman in good health. Sequencing was carried out using blood. The chain has TRBV5-1 and TRBJ2-7; D not certain. This CDR3 is CASSLEDTSNEQYF. The DNA of the CDR3 is TGCGCCAGCAGCTTGGAAGACACCTCGAACGAGCAGTACTTC.